What follows is one T cell receptor beta chain and its context. Sequencing used immunoSEQ multiplex PCR; TCRdb keeps in-frame clones, though not all of them. The sample lists approximately 110,000 clones, about nine tenths occurring once. This entry belongs to a study of T cell responses to AZD1222 COVID-19 vaccine. The CDR3 has 10 residues. Germline-derived CDR1 and CDR2 are LNHDA and SQIVND (reference sequence). V shed 10 bases and J shed 8 bases, with 11 bases lying between them. This sequence was found in an adult in good health. The chain employs TRBV19 and TRBJ1-2, with D unclear. The sequencing used peripheral blood, collected on day 0 of AZD1222 vaccination. The CDR3 loop reads CATQGEGYTF. The CDR3 region has the DNA TGTGCCACCCAAGGTGAGGGCTACACCTTC.